Sequencing of this T cell receptor beta chain was carried out in a study of T cell repertoires in cytomegalovirus infection. Trimming cost V 0 bases and J 4 bases, with 9 bases left between them. The CDR3 totals 13 residues. Germline CDR1 is DFQATT and CDR2 is SNEGSKA (reference sequence). MiXCR, run by TCRdb on the reads, gives a single entry per CDR3 protein. The table lists 100,000 or so distinct CDR3 sequences, 25% to 30% of them singletons. This clonotype showed up just a few times. What it recognizes is unknown. This TCR came from a human donor in good health (CMV status not recorded). Some clones in this sample may be carry-over from other donors' samples. The rearrangement uses TRBV20-1 and TRBJ1-2; no clear D. Sequences were derived from CD8+ T cells from cultured PBMCs, sampled from culture after CMV antigen stimulation. CDR3 in DNA: TGCAGTGCTAGAGATTGGGAGGGCTATGGCTACACCTTC. Its protein product is CSARDWEGYGYTF.